The subject of this entry is one T cell receptor beta chain. The data derive from a study of blood T cell repertoires in COVID-19. Study details: Acute and convalescent COVID-19 samples came from the United States, Italy and Spain. T cells, B-cell-depleted T cells, or PBMCs provided the cDNA or gDNA that served as material.

Authors' data handling: Amplification of reference gene primers provided the estimated nucleated cell counts. Profiled with immunoSEQ multiplex PCR; TCRdb holds only in-frame clones, not every one. V and J calls and clone size are as listed in that table; D and trimming were resolved from the DNA. The sample has 150,000 to 200,000 clones; less than 90% are singletons. V was trimmed by 3 bases and J by 3 bases, leaving 21 bases between them. The V gene's germline CDR1 is MDHEN and CDR2 SYDVKM. This CDR3 region has 17 residues. The source of this sequence is a woman aged 70-85 years with acute or convalescent COVID-19. Sequencing input: peripheral blood. This chain links TRBV28 with TRBJ2-7, with a possible D match to TRBD1 (6 bases). CDR3 nucleotides: TGTGCCAGCAGTTTGGGGGCAAAGGGCCCCTATTTCTACGAGCAGTACTTC. Its translation is CASSLGAKGPYFYEQYF. The full variable domain, rest sourced from reference TRBV28 and TRBJ2-7, is DVKVTQSSRYLVKRTGEKVFLECVQDMDHENMFWYRQDPGLGLRLIYFSYDVKMKEKGDIPEGYSVSREKKERFSLILESASTNQTSMYLCASSLGAKGPYFYEQYFGPGTRLTVT.